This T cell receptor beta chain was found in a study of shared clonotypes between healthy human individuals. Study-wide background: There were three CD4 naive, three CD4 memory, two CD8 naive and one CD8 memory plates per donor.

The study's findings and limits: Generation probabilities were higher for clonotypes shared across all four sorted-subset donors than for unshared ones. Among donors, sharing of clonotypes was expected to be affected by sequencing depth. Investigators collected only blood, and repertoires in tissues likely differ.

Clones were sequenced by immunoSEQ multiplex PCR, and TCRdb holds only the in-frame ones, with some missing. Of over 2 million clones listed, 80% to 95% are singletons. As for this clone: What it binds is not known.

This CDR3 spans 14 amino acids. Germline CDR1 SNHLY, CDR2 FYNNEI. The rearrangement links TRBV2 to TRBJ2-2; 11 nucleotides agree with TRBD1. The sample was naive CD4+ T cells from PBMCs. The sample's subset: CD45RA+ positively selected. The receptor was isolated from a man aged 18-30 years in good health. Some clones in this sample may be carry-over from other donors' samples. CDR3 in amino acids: CGTGGRRDPGELFF. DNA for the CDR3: TGTGGGACAGGGGGCCGTCGGGACCCCGGGGAGCTGTTTTTT.